A single sample gave rise to the 8 T cell receptor beta chains below, sequenced in a study of T cell repertoires in cytomegalovirus infection (dated by TCRdb to about 2019). The data were produced on an Illumina HiSeq 1500. TCRdb's own reprocessing of the public reads used fastp at Q25 and MiXCR and kept productive beta chains. When rows share a CDR3 protein, they turn into one entry using the most common DNA and genes. The sample records about 310,000 distinct CDR3 sequences, approximately 25% of which are singletons. More than 10% of the sample rests with the top ten. The treatment or condition label of this sample denotes: in vitro stimulation with specific CMV peptide epitopes to enrich CMV-specific T cells. These receptors are not linked to any known antigen. The input for sequencing was cultured PBMCs, taken from culture after CMV antigen stimulation. The receptor source for this set is a human donor in good health (CMV status not recorded). Some clones in this sample may be carry-over from other donors' samples.

This clonotype was picked up a small number of times. The V call is TRBV24-1, the J call TRBJ2-4, with D tentatively TRBD1 (6 bases). Trimming cost V 4 bases and J 6 bases, with 12 bases left between them. CDR1 and CDR2 (germline): KGHDR, SFDVKD. There are 14 residues in the CDR3. In DNA form, the CDR3 reads TGTGCCACCAGTGAAACAGGGTCGGCAAACATTCAGTACTTC. Protein: CATSETGSANIQYF.

This clonotype appeared many times. The chain combines TRBV12-3 or TRBV12-4 with TRBJ2-6; D unresolved. V was cut by 3 bases and J by 0 bases, with 18 bases left in between. This CDR3 is 19 amino acids long. CDR3 sequence reads: CASSFRHGDRISGANVLTF. DNA for the CDR3: TGTGCCAGCAGTTTCCGACACGGAGACCGAATCTCTGGGGCCAACGTCCTGACTTTC.

In this sample, this clonotype turned up many times. The rearrangement links TRBV7-8 to TRBJ2-7, with 8 bases fitting TRBD1. The CDR3 is 15 amino acids. The junction had 6 bases not matched to a gene; V was cut back by 1 base and J by 4 bases. Germline-derived CDR1 and CDR2 are SGHVS and FQNEAQ. CDR3 region: CASSLGTGRLYEQYV. The CDR3 bases are TGTGCCAGCAGCTTAGGGACAGGGAGGTTATACGAGCAGTACGTC.

V gene TRBV29-1 combines with J gene TRBJ2-5; D not certain. The CDR3 runs to 12 residues. Germline values: CDR1 SQVTM, CDR2 ANQGSEA. The V end lost 0 bases, the J end lost 7 bases, and 9 bases lay between the germline ends. CDR3 amino acids: CSVEEGSGTQYF. As DNA, the CDR3 is TGCAGCGTTGAAGAAGGATCGGGGACCCAGTACTTC. The whole variable domain, filled in from reference TRBV29-1 and TRBJ2-5, reads SAVISQKPSRDICQRGTSLTIQCQVDSQVTMMFWYRQQPGQSLTLIATANQGSEATYESGFVIDKFPISRPNLTFSTLTVSNMSPEDSSIYLCSVEEGSGTQYFGPGTRLLVL.

V is TRBV4-3 and J is TRBJ2-1; no clear D gene. This CDR3 comprises 14 residues. V gave up 0 bases and J gave up 9 bases, with 12 bases separating them. Per germline, CDR1 LGHNA and CDR2 YSLEER. CDR3: CASSQEGRWGEQFF. The CDR3 bases are TGCGCCAGCAGCCAAGAAGGCAGGTGGGGTGAGCAGTTCTTC.

The chain couples TRBV6-6 to TRBJ1-2; D remains unclear. V dropped 5 bases and J dropped 8 bases, with 15 bases sitting between them. Germline CDR1 reads MNHNY; CDR2 reads SVGAGI (reference sequence). The CDR3 is 13 residues long. The CDR3 sequence is CASSRTGREGYTF. The CDR3 DNA reads as TGTGCCAGCAGTCGGACTGGAAGGGAGGGCTACACCTTC.

The chain uses TRBV6-2 or TRBV6-3 and TRBJ1-5, with D unclear. Germline-derived CDR1 and CDR2 are MNHEY and SVGEGT. Trimming removed 7 bases at V and 5 bases at J, with 18 bases between. The CDR3 consists of 15 residues. CDR3 bases: TGTGCCAGCACCCCGGAGGGCAGGAGTTATCAGCCCCAGCATTTT. This translates into CASTPEGRSYQPQHF.

CDR3 nucleotides: TGCAGTGCTGAGACAGGGGCGGCCACTGAAGCTTTCTTT. Translated: CSAETGAATEAFF. The chain links TRBV20-1 to TRBJ1-1; 8 bases agree with TRBD1. The trim removed 5 bases at V and 4 bases at J, leaving 6 bases unmatched. The CDR3 totals 13 residues. CDR1 is DFQATT, CDR2 SNEGSKA, per germline (reference sequence).